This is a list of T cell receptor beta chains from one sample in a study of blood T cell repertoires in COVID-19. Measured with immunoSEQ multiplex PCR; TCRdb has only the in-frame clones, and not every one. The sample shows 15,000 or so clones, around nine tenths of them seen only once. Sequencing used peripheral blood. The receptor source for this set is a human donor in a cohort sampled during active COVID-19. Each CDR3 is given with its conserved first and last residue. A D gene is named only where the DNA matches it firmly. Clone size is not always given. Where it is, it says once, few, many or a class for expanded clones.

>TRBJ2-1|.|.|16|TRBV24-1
CATSVPGGSSYNEQFF
TGTGCCACCAGTGTGCCTGGCGGAAGCTCCTACAATGAGCAGTTCTTC
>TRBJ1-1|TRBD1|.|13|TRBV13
CASSGTGAPEAFF
TGTGCCAGCAGCGGGACAGGGGCTCCTGAAGCTTTCTTT
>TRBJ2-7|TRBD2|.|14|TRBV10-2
CASSEAGRGYEQYF
TGCGCCAGCAGTGAGGCAGGGAGGGGCTACGAGCAGTACTTC
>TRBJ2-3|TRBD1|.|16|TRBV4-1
CASTQTGTGATDTQYF
TGCGCCAGCACCCAAACCGGGACAGGGGCCACAGATACGCAGTATTTT
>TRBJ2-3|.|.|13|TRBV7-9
CASTTPLTDTQYF
TGTGCCAGCACCACTCCCCTCACAGATACGCAGTATTTT
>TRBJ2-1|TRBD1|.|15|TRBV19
CASSAGQANYNEQFF
TGTGCCAGTAGTGCGGGACAGGCGAACTACAATGAGCAGTTCTTC
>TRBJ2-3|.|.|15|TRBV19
CASSTPRVGHIGQYF
TGTGCCAGTAGTACTCCTCGAGTGGGGCATATCGGGCAGTATTTT
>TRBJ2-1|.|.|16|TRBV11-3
CASSEQSDPSSNEQFF
TGTGCCAGCAGCGAGCAAAGCGACCCGTCTTCCAATGAGCAGTTCTTC
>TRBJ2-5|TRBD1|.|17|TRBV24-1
CATSETGTGGFVETQYF
TGTGCCACCAGTGAAACCGGGACAGGGGGCTTTGTTGAGACCCAGTACTTC
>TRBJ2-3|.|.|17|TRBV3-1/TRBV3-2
CASSPTQWRGGGDTQYF
TGTGCCAGCAGCCCTACCCAGTGGAGGGGAGGAGGAGATACGCAGTATTTT
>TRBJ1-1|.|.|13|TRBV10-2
CASSESGAAEAFF
TGCGCCAGCAGTGAGTCGGGGGCTGCTGAAGCTTTCTTT
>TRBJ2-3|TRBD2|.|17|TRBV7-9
CASSPWTSGLSTDTQYF
TGTGCCAGCAGCCCCTGGACTAGCGGGCTGAGCACAGATACGCAGTATTTT
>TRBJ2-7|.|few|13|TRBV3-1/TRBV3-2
CASSQDRRDEQYF
TGTGCCAGCAGCCAAGATCGCCGGGACGAGCAGTACTTC